Shown below are 19 T cell receptor beta chains from a single sample sequenced in a study of T cell repertoires in cytomegalovirus infection. TCRdb ran MiXCR on the reads and lists one entry per CDR3 protein. The data show tens of thousands of distinct CDR3 sequences, roughly 25% seen once. Their antigens are not known. This specimen was CD8+ T cells from cultured PBMCs, taken from culture after CMV antigen stimulation. Receptor source: a human donor in good health (CMV status not recorded). Some clones in this sample may be carry-over from other donors' samples.

The sample holds a few counts of this clonotype. This chain links TRBV6-2 or TRBV6-3 with TRBJ2-1, with 12 positions matching TRBD2. Trimming took 4 bases from V and 5 from J; bases not matched to a gene: 6. This CDR3 has 16 amino acids. The V gene's germline CDR1 is MNHEY and CDR2 SVGEGT. The CDR3 spells CASSFLRLAGDNEQFF. The CDR3 DNA reads TGTGCCAGCAGTTTCCTTCGACTAGCGGGGGACAATGAGCAGTTCTTC.

This clonotype was detected a few times. V gene TRBV7-9 combines with J gene TRBJ1-3; 7 bases are shared with TRBD1. The CDR3 is 16 amino acids. J lost 3 bases, V lost 2 bases, and 7 bases had no gene match. CDR1 is SEHNR, CDR2 FQNEAQ, per germline (reference sequence). The CDR3, as DNA: TGTGCCAGCAGCTTACAGGGGGTGACCGTTGGAAACACCATATATTTT. Its protein product is CASSLQGVTVGNTIYF.

The chain recombines TRBV11-3 with TRBJ2-1, with D perhaps given as TRBD1 or TRBD2 (7 bases each). There are 18 residues in the CDR3. Trimming removed 5 bases at V and 1 base at J, with 21 bases between. CDR1 and CDR2 (germline): SGHNT, YENEEA. The CDR3 here is CASSRGGPSGASYNEQFF. In DNA, the CDR3 is TGTGCCAGCAGCCGAGGGGGCCCTAGCGGAGCTTCCTACAATGAGCAGTTCTTC. Based on the CDR3 plus reference TRBV11-3 and TRBJ2-1, the full variable domain is EAGVVQSPRYKIIEKKQPVAFWCNPISGHNTLYWYLQNLGQGPELLIRYENEEAVDDSQLPKDRFSAERLKGVDSTLKIQPAELGDSAVYLCASSRGGPSGASYNEQFFGPGTRLTVL.

The chain is built from TRBV29-1 and TRBJ2-7, with 8 bases lining up with TRBD2. CDR3 length: 15 amino acids. Germline V gives CDR1 SQVTM, CDR2 ANQGSEA. J was trimmed by 0 bases and V by 6 bases; bases with no gene match: 10. Here the CDR3 DNA reads TGCAGCGTCCCCCGAGCCAGCGGGAGCTCCTACGAGCAGTACTTC. Its protein is CSVPRASGSSYEQYF.

In regard to this clonotype: The junction departs from germline at one end; a sequencing error may be responsible. The rearrangement uses TRBV9 and TRBJ1-5, with 9 bases fitting TRBD1. This CDR3 has 16 residues. Germline values: CDR1 SGDLS, CDR2 YYNGEE. CDR3 nucleotides: TGTACCAGCAGCGCTCCGACAGGGGGTGCCAATCAGCCCCAGCATTTT. Encoded protein: CTSSAPTGGANQPQHF.

The table lists this clonotype with many counts. The chain couples TRBV7-2 to TRBJ1-1; the D is unclear. The germline gives CDR1 SGHTA, CDR2 FQGNSA. The CDR3 is 14 residues long. Trimming pared 1 base from V and 1 base from J, leaving 7 bases between. CDR3 nucleotides: TGTGCCAGCAGCTTAGACGTACGGAACACTGAAGCTTTCTTT. Translating gives CASSLDVRNTEAFF.

With regard to this clonotype: Because the CDR3 is missing its conserved closing phenylalanine or tryptophan, this is likely a read error. The chain uses TRBV4-1 and TRBJ2-3; TRBD1 might be the D (5 bases). V lost 2 bases to trimming and J lost 0 bases, with 12 bases between them. Germline CDR1 reads MGHRA; CDR2 reads YSYEKL. This CDR3 is built from 16 residues. CDR3 in amino acids: CASSQFKGASTDTQYY. In nucleotides, the CDR3 is TGCGCCAGCAGCCAATTCAAAGGGGCTAGCACAGATACGCAGTATTAT.

This clonotype was observed at least ten times. The chain's CDR3 is CASSFSIRADSYEQYF. CDR3 DNA: TGTGCCAGCAGCTTTTCCATCCGGGCCGATTCCTACGAGCAGTACTTC. The chain links TRBV7-9 to TRBJ2-7, with D hard to call. V gave up 3 bases and J gave up 1 base, with 16 bases separating them. The CDR3 runs 16 residues. Germline loops: CDR1 SEHNR, CDR2 FQNEAQ (reference sequence).

J is TRBJ2-5 and V is TRBV20-1, with a weak D call TRBD1 (6 bases). Per germline, CDR1 DFQATT and CDR2 SNEGSKA (reference sequence). The CDR3 is made up of 14 amino acids. V gave up 0 bases and J gave up 7 bases, with 15 bases separating them. The CDR3 bases are TGCAGTGCTAGAGACGGGAACAGGGATTGGACCCAGTACTTC. This codes for CSARDGNRDWTQYF.

The CDR3 region is CASSLWKGGGTDTQYF. The DNA for the CDR3 is TGTGCCAGTAGTTTATGGAAGGGGGGGGGTACAGATACGCAGTATTTT. V is TRBV19 and J is TRBJ2-3; perhaps TRBD2 as D (7 bases). Germline CDR1 reads LNHDA; CDR2 reads SQIVND (reference sequence). The CDR3 runs 16 residues. V dropped 5 bases and J dropped 3 bases, with 18 bases sitting between them.

The CDR3 coding sequence is TGTGCCAGCAGCTTAGCGGGCGACCGTACCTTC. It is translated as CASSLAGDRTF. This chain uses TRBV7-9 with TRBJ1-2; no clear D gene. There are 11 residues in the CDR3. Germline lookup yields CDR1 SEHNR and CDR2 FQNEAQ (reference sequence). The V and J ends lost 0 bases and 14 bases respectively, with 10 bases between them.

The chain recombines TRBV19 with TRBJ2-5; 7 bases map to TRBD2. Germline V gene sequence: CDR1 LNHDA, CDR2 SQIVND (reference sequence). This CDR3 has 18 amino acids. The J segment lost 2 bases and the V segment lost 6 bases, leaving 18 bases of the junction unmatched. This CDR3 is CASSRLGGYRIVQETQYF. The CDR3 bases are TGTGCCAGTAGCCGTTTGGGGGGGTACCGGATCGTTCAAGAGACCCAGTACTTC.

This chain uses TRBV7-6 with TRBJ1-5; D is ambiguous. Germline V gene lookup returns CDR1 SGHVS and CDR2 FNYEAQ. V was pared by 5 bases and J by 5 bases, with 16 bases between. The CDR3 is made up of 15 amino acids. The CDR3: CASSDSVGKDQPQHF. The CDR3 DNA sequence: TGTGCCAGCAGCGATTCGGTAGGGAAAGATCAGCCCCAGCATTTT.

This clonotype was detected many times. The V and J genes are TRBV7-9 and TRBJ2-1, with TRBD1 matching 11 bases. Germline V CDR1 and CDR2: SEHNR, FQNEAQ (reference sequence). This CDR3 is built from 15 residues. The V gene end was trimmed by 6 bases and the J gene end by 6 bases; junction bases not matched to a gene: 7. CDR3: CASRYTGTGGNEQFF. CDR3 nucleotide sequence: TGTGCCAGCAGATATACCGGGACAGGGGGCAATGAGCAGTTCTTC.

The chain couples TRBV27 to TRBJ1-6, with a possible D match to TRBD1 (6 bases). In germline, CDR1 is MNHEY, CDR2 SMNVEV (reference sequence). This CDR3 has 17 residues. Trimming left V 6 bases short and J 10 bases short, with 25 bases between. Written as DNA, the CDR3 is TGTGCCAGCAGCCCAATTCGCCTGGGGGGCAATGGGTCACCCCTCCACTTT. This gives the protein CASSPIRLGGNGSPLHF.

The chain recombines TRBV28 with TRBJ2-7, with TRBD2 as a possible D gene (6 bases). The CDR3 is 13 amino acids. The germline gives CDR1 MDHEN, CDR2 SYDVKM. CDR3: CATRGTGAYEQYF. The CDR3 nucleotides are TGTGCGACCCGGGGTACGGGAGCCTACGAGCAGTACTTC.

This clonotype was counted at least ten times. The CDR3 spells CASSGGLAVTLGQETQYF. CDR3 nucleotides: TGTGCCAGCAGTGGTGGACTAGCGGTCACCCTGGGGCAAGAGACCCAGTACTTC. The chain has TRBV2 and TRBJ2-5; 10 nucleotides match TRBD2. CDR1 is SNHLY, CDR2 FYNNEI, per germline. The V segment lost 4 bases and the J segment 2 bases; nucleotides outside the gene matches: 13. This CDR3 has 18 amino acids.

This clonotype appeared many times. The rearrangement joins TRBV6-2 or TRBV6-3 to TRBJ1-1; 8 bases agree with TRBD1. Germline values: CDR1 MNHEY, CDR2 SVGEGT. The CDR3 is 14 residues long. The J segment lost 5 bases and the V segment lost 7 bases, leaving 9 bases of the junction unmatched. In nucleotides, the CDR3 is TGTGCCAGCATTCCCCGTAACAGGGGGACTGAAGCTTTCTTT. Its translation is CASIPRNRGTEAFF.

This clonotype has only a few counts. The genes are TRBV6-8 and TRBJ2-7, with 9 bases fitting TRBD1. Germline assignment: CDR1 MNHGY and CDR2 SAAAGT. This CDR3 comprises 17 residues. V lost 2 bases and J lost 1; bases outside the gene matches: 9. For the CDR3, the DNA is TGTGCCAGCAGTTACCCCAAGACAGGGGGGAGTTCCTACGAGCAGTACTTC. This translates into CASSYPKTGGSSYEQYF.